The clone carrying this TCR beta chain has a count of ten or more. Time point here: newly diagnosed GD, antithyroid drugs for less than 3 months. From PBMCs, RNA was extracted and then used to make the TCR library. The sample comes from a study of regulatory T cells in long-lasting Graves disease. HTBI primers from iRepertoire and Arm-PCR of CDR3 regions yielded the TCR beta libraries. MiXCR, applied by TCRdb to the multiplex PCR reads, yields one record per CDR3 protein. The sample carries 450,000 to 600,000 distinct CDR3 sequences, about 13% recorded once. In germline, CDR1 is SGHNT, CDR2 YENEEA. Trimming left V 4 bases short and J 9 bases short, with 13 bases between. The length of the CDR3 is 13 residues. The sample also formed part of further work on T cells in Graves' hyperthyroidism and ophthalmopathy. That work contributes: Stable hyperthyroidism was told apart from ophthalmopathy by a model built on 13 V-J features.

This TCR derives from a man aged 25-40 years with Graves disease. J is TRBJ2-1 and V is TRBV11-3; no clear D gene. Sequencing was performed on peripheral blood mononuclear cells (PBMCs), taken at new diagnosis, from a patient treated with antithyroid drugs. The CDR3 region has the DNA TGTGCCAGCAGCTCCGGACGTCGAGGTGAGCAGTTCTTC. Translated: CASSSGRRGEQFF.